This T cell receptor (beta chain) derives from a study of patients and donors after allogeneic stem cell transplantation. One entry per CDR3 protein results from TCRdb running MiXCR on the RT-PCR reads. The sample carries some 31,000 distinct CDR3 sequences, roughly a third recorded once. The sequence came from a human donor who was either an allogeneic HSCT recipient or a stem cell or donor lymphocyte infusion donor (not recorded which). It is not recorded whose cells these are; they may come from a transplant donor. Sequenced input: blood, either unsorted or a sorted T cell fraction (not recorded which).

The CDR3 DNA is TGTGCCAGCTCCCACAAGCGGACATCGAACACTGAAGCTTTCTTT. This sequence encodes CASSHKRTSNTEAFF. This chain uses TRBV18 with TRBJ1-1; a possible D gene is TRBD1 (5 bases). Trimming left V 6 bases short and J 1 base short, with 15 bases between. The CDR3 sequence is 15 residues long. CDR1 and CDR2 (germline): KGHSH, LQKENI.